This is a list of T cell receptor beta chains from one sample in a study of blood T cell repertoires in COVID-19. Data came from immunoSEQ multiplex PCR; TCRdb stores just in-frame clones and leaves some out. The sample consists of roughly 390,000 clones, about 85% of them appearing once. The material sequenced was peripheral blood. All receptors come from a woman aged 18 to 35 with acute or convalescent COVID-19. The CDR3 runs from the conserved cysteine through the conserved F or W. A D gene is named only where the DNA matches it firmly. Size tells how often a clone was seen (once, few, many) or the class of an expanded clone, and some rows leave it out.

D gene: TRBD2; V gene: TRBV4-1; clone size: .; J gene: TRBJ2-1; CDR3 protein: CASSPTTSGGAGEQFF; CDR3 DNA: TGCGCCAGCAGCCCAACGACTAGCGGGGGGGCCGGAGAGCAGTTCTTC
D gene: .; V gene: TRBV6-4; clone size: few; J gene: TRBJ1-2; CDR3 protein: CASSDSPDSGVYGYTF; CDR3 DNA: TGTGCCAGCAGTGACTCGCCGGACAGCGGTGTCTATGGCTACACCTTC
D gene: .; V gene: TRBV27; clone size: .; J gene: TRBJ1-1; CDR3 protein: CASSRPGVNTEAFF; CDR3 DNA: TGTGCCAGCAGTAGACCAGGGGTGAACACTGAAGCTTTCTTT
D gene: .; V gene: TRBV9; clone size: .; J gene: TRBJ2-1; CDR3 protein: CASSVAARGSYNEQFF; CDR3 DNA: TGTGCCAGCAGCGTAGCTGCAAGGGGCTCCTACAATGAGCAGTTCTTC
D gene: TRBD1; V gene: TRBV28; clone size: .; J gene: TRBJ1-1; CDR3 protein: CASSSGQDKAFF; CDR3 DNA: TGTGCCAGCAGTTCGGGACAGGATAAAGCTTTCTTT
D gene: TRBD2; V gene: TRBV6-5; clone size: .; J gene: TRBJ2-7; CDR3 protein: CASSFSPGTSGSEQYF; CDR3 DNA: TGTGCCAGCAGTTTTTCCCCCGGGACTAGCGGGAGCGAGCAGTACTTC
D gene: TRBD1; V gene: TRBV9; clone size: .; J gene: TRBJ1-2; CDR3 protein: CASSERTGSYGYTF; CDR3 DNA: TGTGCCAGCAGCGAACGGACAGGGTCCTATGGCTACACCTTC
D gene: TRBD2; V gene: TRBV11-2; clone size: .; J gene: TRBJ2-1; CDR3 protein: CASTAASGGAIDEQFF; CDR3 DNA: TGTGCCAGCACCGCAGCTAGCGGGGGGGCCATCGATGAGCAGTTCTTC
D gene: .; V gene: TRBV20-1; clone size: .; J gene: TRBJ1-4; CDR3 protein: CSASGRAQGNEKLFF; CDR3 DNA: TGCAGTGCTAGTGGACGGGCGCAGGGTAATGAAAAACTGTTTTTT
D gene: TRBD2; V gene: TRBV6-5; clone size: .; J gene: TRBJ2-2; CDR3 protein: CASRIAGARTGELFF; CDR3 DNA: TGTGCCAGCCGAATAGCGGGAGCGCGGACCGGGGAGCTGTTTTTT
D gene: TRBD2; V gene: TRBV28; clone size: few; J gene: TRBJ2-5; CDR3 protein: CASSSGGTSGRSRETQYF; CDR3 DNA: TGTGCCAGCAGTTCAGGTGGGACTAGCGGGAGAAGTAGAGAGACCCAGTACTTC
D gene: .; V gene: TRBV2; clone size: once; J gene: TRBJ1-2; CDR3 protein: CASSEGAGYTF; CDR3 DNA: TGTGCCAGCAGTGAAGGGGCTGGCTACACCTTC
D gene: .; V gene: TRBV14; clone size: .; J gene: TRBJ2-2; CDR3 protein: CASSQEQTGELFF; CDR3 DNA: TGTGCCAGCAGCCAAGAACAGACCGGGGAGCTGTTTTTT
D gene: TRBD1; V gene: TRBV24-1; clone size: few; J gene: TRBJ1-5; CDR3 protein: CATSETTGVDQPQHF; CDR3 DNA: TGTGCCACCAGTGAGACTACAGGGGTGGATCAGCCCCAGCATTTT
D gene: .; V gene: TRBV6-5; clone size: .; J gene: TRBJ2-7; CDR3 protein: CASARISAGYEQYF; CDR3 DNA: TGTGCCAGCGCCCGGATCTCCGCAGGCTACGAGCAGTACTTC
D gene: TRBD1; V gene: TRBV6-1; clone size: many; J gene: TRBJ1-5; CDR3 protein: CASSDRGPKSNQPQHF; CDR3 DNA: TGTGCCAGCAGTGACAGGGGGCCCAAGAGCAATCAGCCCCAGCATTTT
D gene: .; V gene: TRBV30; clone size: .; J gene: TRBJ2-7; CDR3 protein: CAWSVPQRTYEQYF; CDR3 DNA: TGTGCCTGGAGTGTACCACAGCGGACCTACGAGCAGTACTTC
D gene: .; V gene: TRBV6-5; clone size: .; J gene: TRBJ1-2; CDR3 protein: CASSPDSRSYTF; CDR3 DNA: TGTGCCAGCAGTCCCGACAGTAGAAGCTACACCTTC
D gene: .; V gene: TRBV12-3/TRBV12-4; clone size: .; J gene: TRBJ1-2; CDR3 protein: CASSSWTAYTF; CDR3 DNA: TGTGCCAGCAGTTCCTGGACAGCCTACACCTTC
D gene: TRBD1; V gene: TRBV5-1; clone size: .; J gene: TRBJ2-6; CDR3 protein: CASRSTGFTGANVLTF; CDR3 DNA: TGCGCCAGCAGATCGACAGGGTTTACTGGGGCCAACGTCCTGACTTTC
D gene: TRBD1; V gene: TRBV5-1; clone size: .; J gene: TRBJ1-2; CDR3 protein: CASSLGGQGEFYGYTF; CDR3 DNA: TGCGCCAGCAGCCTAGGTGGACAGGGGGAATTCTATGGCTACACCTTC
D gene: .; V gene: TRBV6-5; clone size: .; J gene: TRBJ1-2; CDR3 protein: CASSYSAVPYGYTF; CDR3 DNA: TGTGCCAGCAGTTACTCCGCGGTGCCTTATGGCTACACCTTC
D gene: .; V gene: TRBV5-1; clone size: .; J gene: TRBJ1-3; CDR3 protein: CASSWAGRAPDTIYF; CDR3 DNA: TGCGCCAGCAGCTGGGCGGGGAGGGCGCCTGACACCATATATTTT
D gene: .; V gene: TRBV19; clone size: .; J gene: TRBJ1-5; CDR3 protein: CASGTYSNQPQHF; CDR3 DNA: TGTGCCAGCGGGACATATAGCAATCAGCCCCAGCATTTT
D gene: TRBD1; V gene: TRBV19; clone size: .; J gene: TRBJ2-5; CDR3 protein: CASSPRTGGLETQYF; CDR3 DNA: TGTGCCAGTAGTCCGAGGACAGGGGGCTTGGAGACCCAGTACTTC
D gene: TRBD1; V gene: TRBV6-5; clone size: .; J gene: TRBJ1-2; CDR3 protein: CASRPGTGGGGYTF; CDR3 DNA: TGTGCCAGCAGACCGGGGACAGGCGGGGGAGGCTACACCTTC
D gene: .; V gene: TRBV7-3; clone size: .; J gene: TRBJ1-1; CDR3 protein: CASSRARGGEAFF; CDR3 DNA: TGTGCCAGCAGCCGAGCCCGCGGGGGTGAAGCTTTCTTT
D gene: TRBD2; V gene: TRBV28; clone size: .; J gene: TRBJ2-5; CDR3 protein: CASSSHGTSGGLPGETQYF; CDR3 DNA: TGTGCCAGCAGTTCGCACGGGACTAGCGGGGGATTACCCGGGGAGACCCAGTACTTC
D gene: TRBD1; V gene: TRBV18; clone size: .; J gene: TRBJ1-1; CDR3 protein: CASSDTGDRTEAFF; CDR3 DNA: TGTGCCAGCTCGGACACAGGGGATAGGACTGAAGCTTTCTTT
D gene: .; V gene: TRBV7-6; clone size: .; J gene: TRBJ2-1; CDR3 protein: CASSGDSPQENRSYNEQFF; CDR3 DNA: TGTGCCAGCTCGGGCGACTCCCCACAGGAAAACCGCTCCTACAATGAGCAGTTCTTC
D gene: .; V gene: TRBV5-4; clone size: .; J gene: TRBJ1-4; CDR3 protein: CASSLEEEKLFF; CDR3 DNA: TGTGCCAGCAGCTTGGAAGAGGAAAAACTGTTTTTT